The 19 T cell receptor beta chains reported below all come from one sample, sequenced in a study of shared clonotypes between healthy human individuals. This table comes from immunoSEQ multiplex PCR, and its TCRdb copy is limited to in-frame clones, with some not included. The sample holds about 480,000 clones; roughly 79% are singletons and the top ten take approximately 12%. Sequencing input: PBMCs. The receptor set was obtained from a woman aged 35 to 49 in good health. Some clones in this sample may be carry-over from other donors' samples.

The rearrangement links TRBV4-3 to TRBJ2-5; D remains ambiguous. Trimming shortened V by 4 bases and J by 2 bases, and 14 bases separated the two germline ends. The CDR3 contains 15 residues. Germline assignment: CDR1 LGHNA and CDR2 YSLEER. This CDR3 is CASSPLGHKQETQYF. The CDR3, as DNA: TGCGCCAGCAGCCCTCTAGGGCATAAACAAGAGACCCAGTACTTC.

Notes on this clone: An end of the junction does not agree with germline; a read error may underlie this. The V gene is TRBV7-7, the J gene TRBJ2-7, with 9 positions matching TRBD1. CDR3 size: 21 residues. Germline V gene data show CDR1 as SSHAT and CDR2 as FNYEAQ (reference sequence). CDR3 amino acids: CASSFLGQGLPAGGLAYEQYF. DNA for the CDR3: TGTGCTAGCAGCTTTTTGGGACAGGGACTACCCGCCGGTGGACTAGCCTACGAGCAGTACTTC.

For this clone: Different DNA sequences within this sample yield the same CDR3. The chain employs TRBV9 and TRBJ2-3; D not resolved. CDR3 length equals 14 residues. The germline V gene encodes CDR1 SGDLS and CDR2 YYNGEE. V was shortened by 0 bases and J by 1 base, with 6 bases between the two germline ends. In nucleotides, the CDR3 is TGTGCCAGCAGCGTAGAGGGCCGCACAGATACGCAGTATTTT. It yields the protein CASSVEGRTDTQYF. Complete variable domain (other parts from reference TRBV9 and TRBJ2-3): DSGVTQTPKHLITATGQRVTLRCSPRSGDLSVYWYQQSLDQGLQFLIQYYNGEERAKGNILERFSAQQFPDLHSELNLSSLELGDSALYFCASSVEGRTDTQYFGPGTRLTVL.

This rearrangement joins TRBV10-2 to TRBJ2-5; unclear D gene. Matching the DNA end better, TRBJ2-7 makes the J call doubtful. Germline-derived CDR1 and CDR2 are WSHSY and SAAADI. CDR3 length equals 11 residues. The CDR3 loop is CASSLSYEQYF. The CDR3 DNA reads TGCGCCAGCAGCCTTTCCTACGAGCAGTACTTC.

The gene calls are TRBV7-8 and TRBJ2-3, with D uncertain. Trimming removed 5 bases at V and 2 bases at J, with 11 bases between. The CDR3 is 14 amino acids. Germline V lookup: CDR1 SGHVS, CDR2 FQNEAQ. The DNA of the CDR3 is TGTGCCAGCAGCCCGGGCTGGGTCACAGATACGCAGTATTTT. It translates to CASSPGWVTDTQYF.

V gene TRBV19 combines with J gene TRBJ2-7; 7 positions match TRBD2. This CDR3 is built from 12 residues. V shed 6 bases, J shed 4 bases, and the junction held 3 bases outside the gene matches. Per the germline V gene, CDR1 is LNHDA and CDR2 is SQIVND (reference sequence). The CDR3 spells CASRGGRYEQYF. The CDR3 DNA sequence: TGTGCCAGTAGGGGCGGGAGATACGAGCAGTACTTC.

The V and J genes are TRBV15 and TRBJ1-4; D ambiguous. V was trimmed by 5 bases and J by 0 bases, leaving 10 bases between them. The CDR3 spans 15 residues. Germline CDR1 and CDR2: LNHNV and YYDKDF (reference sequence). The CDR3 is CATSWEIATNEKLFF. For the CDR3, the DNA is TGTGCCACCAGCTGGGAAATTGCAACTAATGAAAAACTGTTTTTT. Using reference TRBV15 and TRBJ1-4 for the parts outside the CDR3, the full variable domain is DAMVIQNPRYQVTQFGKPVTLSCSQTLNHNVMYWYQQKSSQAPKLLFHYYDKDFNNEADTPDNFQSRRPNTSFCFLDIRSPGLGDTAMYLCATSWEIATNEKLFFGSGTQLSVL.

The chain employs TRBV7-2 and TRBJ2-1, with TRBD2 matching over 13 bases. Germline CDR1 is SGHTA and CDR2 is FQGNSA. The CDR3 covers 16 residues. Trimming cost V 4 bases and J 9 bases; bases outside gene matches: 9. CDR3: CASSSWTSGSTGEQFF. CDR3 in DNA: TGTGCCAGCAGCTCGTGGACTAGCGGGAGCACCGGTGAGCAGTTCTTC. Complete variable domain (other parts from reference TRBV7-2 and TRBJ2-1): GAGVSQSPSNKVTEKGKDVELRCDPISGHTALYWYRQSLGQGLEFLIYFQGNSAPDKSGLPSDRFSAERTGGSVSTLTIQRTQQEDSAVYLCASSSWTSGSTGEQFFGPGTRLTVL.

The V call is TRBV30, the J call TRBJ1-5; 8 bases align to TRBD1. The CDR3 spans 14 residues. Germline lookup yields CDR1 GTSNPN and CDR2 SVGIG (reference sequence). Trimming at V came to 1 base and at J to 2 bases, leaving 1 base not matched to a gene. The CDR3 bases are TGTGCCTGGAGTGCAGGGGGCGGCAATCAGCCCCAGCATTTT. It encodes CAWSAGGGNQPQHF.

This chain links TRBV28 with TRBJ1-4, with D possibly matching TRBD1 (6 bases). CDR1 and CDR2 from the germline V gene are MDHEN and SYDVKM. This CDR3 spans 14 amino acids. V was pared by 5 bases and J by 7 bases, with 14 bases between. CDR3 amino acids: CASSPLGGAEKLFF. The CDR3 DNA is TGTGCCAGCAGTCCTCTAGGGGGGGCTGAAAAACTGTTTTTT.

V usage is TRBV6-5 and J usage is TRBJ2-4, with TRBD2 matching over 7 bases. After removal of 6 bases from V and 2 bases from J, the junction contained 4 bases not matched to a gene. The CDR3 is 14 amino acids. The germline CDR1 and CDR2 sequences are MNHEY and SVGAGI. CDR3 coding DNA: TGTGCCAGCAGAGTGCGGGGGACCAAAAACATTCAGTACTTC. It specifies CASRVRGTKNIQYF.

This sequence joins TRBV6-1 and TRBJ2-2, with TRBD1 as a possible D gene (5 bases). The length of the CDR3 is 14 residues. V dropped 8 bases and J dropped 3 bases, with 13 bases sitting between them. Germline V gene lookup returns CDR1 MNHNS and CDR2 SASEGT. The DNA of the CDR3 is TGTGCCAGCTCGTGGACAAAAGACACCGGGGAGCTGTTTTTT. Its protein is CASSWTKDTGELFF.

This clone was seen just once. Other DNA sequences in this specimen translate into the identical CDR3. The chain uses TRBV7-2 and TRBJ2-3, with 9 bases fitting TRBD2. The CDR3 consists of 16 residues. The V gene's germline CDR1 is SGHTA and CDR2 FQGNSA. Unmatched junction bases numbered 3, after V lost 1 base and J lost 1 base. This CDR3 reads CASSLVGGRGTDTQYF. The CDR3 bases are TGTGCCAGCAGCTTAGTTGGCGGGAGGGGCACAGATACGCAGTATTTT. Combining the CDR3 with reference TRBV7-2 and TRBJ2-3 gives the whole variable domain GAGVSQSPSNKVTEKGKDVELRCDPISGHTALYWYRQSLGQGLEFLIYFQGNSAPDKSGLPSDRFSAERTGGSVSTLTIQRTQQEDSAVYLCASSLVGGRGTDTQYFGPGTRLTVL.

V usage is TRBV5-5 and J usage is TRBJ2-7, with 7 positions matching TRBD2. The CDR3 consists of 15 residues. The J segment lost 7 bases and the V segment lost 4 bases, leaving 14 bases of the junction unmatched. In germline, CDR1 is SGHKS, CDR2 YYEKEE (reference sequence). This CDR3 is CASSPYGGDGREQYF. The CDR3 bases are TGTGCCAGCAGCCCTTACGGCGGGGACGGGAGGGAGCAGTACTTC.

J is TRBJ2-2 and V is TRBV18, with 8 bases matching TRBD2. The CDR3 loop spans 19 amino acids. V dropped 2 bases and J dropped 8; count of bases not matched to a gene: 19. Germline-derived CDR1 and CDR2 are KGHSH and LQKENI. The CDR3 spells CASSPNFGQTSGGTGELFF. The CDR3 DNA is TGTGCCAGCTCACCAAATTTTGGACAAACTAGCGGTGGGACGGGGGAGCTGTTTTTT. The whole variable domain, filled in from reference TRBV18 and TRBJ2-2, reads NAGVMQNPRHLVRRRGQEARLRCSPMKGHSHVYWYRQLPEEGLKFMVYLQKENIIDESGMPKERFSAEFPKEGPSILRIQQVVRGDSAAYFCASSPNFGQTSGGTGELFFGEGSRLTVL.

Points on this clone: The same CDR3 also results from other DNA sequences found in this sample. The chain employs TRBV19 and TRBJ1-2, with D unclear. The CDR3 is 12 residues long. The V end lost 4 bases, the J end lost 5 bases, and 8 bases lay between the germline ends. Germline CDR1 reads LNHDA; CDR2 reads SQIVND (reference sequence). CDR3: CASSREGYGYTF. CDR3 DNA sequence: TGTGCCAGTAGTAGAGAAGGGTATGGCTACACCTTC.

The chain has TRBV5-1 and TRBJ1-5; the D is unclear. This CDR3 comprises 15 residues. Germline lookup yields CDR1 SGHRS and CDR2 YFSETQ. Between the trimmed V and J ends, which lost 2 bases and 5 bases, there was a span of 14 bases. The CDR3 bases are TGCGCCAGCAGCTTAGAGGGAGGGTTTGATCAGCCCCAGCATTTT. Protein product: CASSLEGGFDQPQHF. The full variable domain, in which reference TRBV5-1 and TRBJ1-5 provide the parts outside the CDR3, is KAGVTQTPRYLIKTRGQQVTLSCSPISGHRSVSWYQQTPGQGLQFLFEYFSETQRNKGNFPGRFSGRQFSNSRSEMNVSTLELGDSALYLCASSLEGGFDQPQHFGDGTRLSIL.

The chain is built from TRBV7-2 and TRBJ1-1; 9 bases are shared with TRBD1. In germline, CDR1 is SGHTA, CDR2 FQGNSA. V lost 5 bases and J lost 1; bases outside the gene matches: 5. The CDR3 covers 15 residues. In DNA form, the CDR3 reads TGTGCCAGCAGCCTGCGACAGGGGGAGAACACTGAAGCTTTCTTT. This sequence encodes CASSLRQGENTEAFF.

The gene calls are TRBV7-9 and TRBJ2-1; D uncertain. Trimming pared 1 base from V and 10 bases from J, leaving 5 bases between. The CDR3 covers 11 residues. CDR1 and CDR2 from the germline V gene are SEHNR and FQNEAQ (reference sequence). CDR3 coding DNA: TGTGCCAGCAGCTTAGAGCAGGAGCAGTTCTTC. Residues: CASSLEQEQFF.